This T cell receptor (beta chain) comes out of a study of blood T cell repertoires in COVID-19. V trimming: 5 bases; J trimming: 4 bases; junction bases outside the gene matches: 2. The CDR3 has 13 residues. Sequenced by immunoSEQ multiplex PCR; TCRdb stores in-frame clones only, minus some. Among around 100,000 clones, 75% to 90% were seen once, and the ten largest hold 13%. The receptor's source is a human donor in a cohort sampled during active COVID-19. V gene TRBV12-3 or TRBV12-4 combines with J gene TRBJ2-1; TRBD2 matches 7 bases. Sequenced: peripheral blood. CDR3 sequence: CASSGGVYNEQFF. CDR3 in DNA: TGTGCCAGCAGTGGGGGGGTTTACAATGAGCAGTTCTTC.